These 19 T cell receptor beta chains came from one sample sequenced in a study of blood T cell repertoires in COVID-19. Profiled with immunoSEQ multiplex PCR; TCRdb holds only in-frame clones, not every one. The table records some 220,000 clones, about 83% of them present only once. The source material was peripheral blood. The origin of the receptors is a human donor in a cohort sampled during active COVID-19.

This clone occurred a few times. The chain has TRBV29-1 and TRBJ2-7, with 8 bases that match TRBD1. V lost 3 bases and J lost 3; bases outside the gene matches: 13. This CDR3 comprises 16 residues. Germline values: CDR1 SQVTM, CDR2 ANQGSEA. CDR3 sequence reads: CSVDRRTGTGGYEQYF. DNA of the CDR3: TGCAGCGTTGACCGACGAACCGGGACAGGCGGCTACGAGCAGTACTTC.

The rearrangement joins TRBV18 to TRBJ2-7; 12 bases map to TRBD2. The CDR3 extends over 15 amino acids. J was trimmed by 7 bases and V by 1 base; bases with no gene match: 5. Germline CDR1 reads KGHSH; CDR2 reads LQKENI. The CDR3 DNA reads TGTGCCAGCTCACCACGGCCTAGCGGGAGGGGTGAGCAGTACTTC. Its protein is CASSPRPSGRGEQYF. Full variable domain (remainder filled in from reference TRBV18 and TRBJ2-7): NAGVMQNPRHLVRRRGQEARLRCSPMKGHSHVYWYRQLPEEGLKFMVYLQKENIIDESGMPKERFSAEFPKEGPSILRIQQVVRGDSAAYFCASSPRPSGRGEQYFGPGTRLTVT.

The DNA of the CDR3 is TGTGCCAGCAGCCCCCTCGAGGAGACTAATGAAAAACTGTTTTTT. Protein product: CASSPLEETNEKLFF. V and J are TRBV27 and TRBJ1-4; D uncertain. CDR3 length equals 15 residues. Germline CDR1 reads MNHEY; CDR2 reads SMNVEV (reference sequence). Trimming shortened V by 6 bases and J by 2 bases, and 13 bases separated the two germline ends.

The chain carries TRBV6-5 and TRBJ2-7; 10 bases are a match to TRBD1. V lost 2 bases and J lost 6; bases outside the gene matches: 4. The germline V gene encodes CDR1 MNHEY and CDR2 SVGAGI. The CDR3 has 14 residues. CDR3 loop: CASSYGTGEGEQYF. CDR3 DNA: TGTGCCAGCAGTTACGGGACAGGGGAGGGCGAGCAGTACTTC.

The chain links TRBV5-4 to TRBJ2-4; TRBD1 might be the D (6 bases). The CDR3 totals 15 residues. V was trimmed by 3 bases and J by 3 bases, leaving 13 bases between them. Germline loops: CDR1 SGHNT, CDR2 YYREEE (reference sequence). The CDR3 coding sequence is TGTGCCAGCAGCTCACCCCAGGGGAGCAAAAACATTCAGTACTTC. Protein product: CASSSPQGSKNIQYF.

CDR3 sequence reads: CASSDSAGVLRNEQFF. CDR3 coding DNA: TGTGCCAGCAGCGATTCAGCGGGAGTTCTACGAAATGAGCAGTTCTTC. This rearrangement joins TRBV11-2 to TRBJ2-1; 8 bases map to TRBD2. The germline gives CDR1 SGHAT, CDR2 FQNNGV. This CDR3 is built from 16 residues. With V trimmed by 5 bases and J by 7 bases, 13 bases remained unmatched.

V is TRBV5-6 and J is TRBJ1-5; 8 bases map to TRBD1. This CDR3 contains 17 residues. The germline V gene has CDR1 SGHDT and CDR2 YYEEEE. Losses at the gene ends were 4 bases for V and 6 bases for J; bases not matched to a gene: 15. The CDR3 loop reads CASSRWTGLMGGQPQHF. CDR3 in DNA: TGTGCCAGCAGCAGGTGGACAGGGCTGATGGGGGGTCAGCCCCAGCATTTT.

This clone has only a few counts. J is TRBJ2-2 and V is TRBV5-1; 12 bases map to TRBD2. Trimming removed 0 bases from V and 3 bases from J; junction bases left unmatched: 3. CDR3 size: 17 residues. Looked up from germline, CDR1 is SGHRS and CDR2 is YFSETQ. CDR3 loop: CASSLASGRAYTGELFF. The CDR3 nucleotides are TGCGCCAGCAGCTTGGCTAGCGGGAGGGCCTACACCGGGGAGCTGTTTTTT.

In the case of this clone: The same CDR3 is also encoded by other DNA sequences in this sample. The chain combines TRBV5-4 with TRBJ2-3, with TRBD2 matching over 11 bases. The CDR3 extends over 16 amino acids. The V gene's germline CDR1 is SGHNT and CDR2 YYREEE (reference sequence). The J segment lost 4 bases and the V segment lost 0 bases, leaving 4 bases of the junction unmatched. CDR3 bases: TGTGCCAGCAGCTTGGGGCTAGCGGGGGGTGCAGATACGCAGTATTTT. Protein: CASSLGLAGGADTQYF.

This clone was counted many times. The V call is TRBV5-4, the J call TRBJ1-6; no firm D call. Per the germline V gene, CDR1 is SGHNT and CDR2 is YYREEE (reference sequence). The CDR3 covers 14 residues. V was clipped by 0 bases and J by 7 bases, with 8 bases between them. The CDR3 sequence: CASSLDRSNSPLHF. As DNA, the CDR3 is TGTGCCAGCAGCTTGGACAGATCGAATTCACCCCTCCACTTT.

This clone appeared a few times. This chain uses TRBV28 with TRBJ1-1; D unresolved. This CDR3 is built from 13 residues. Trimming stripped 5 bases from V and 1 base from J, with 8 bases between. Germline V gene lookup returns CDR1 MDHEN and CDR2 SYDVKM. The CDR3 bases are TGTGCCAGCAGTGTTCAAAAGAACACTGAAGCTTTCTTT. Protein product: CASSVQKNTEAFF.

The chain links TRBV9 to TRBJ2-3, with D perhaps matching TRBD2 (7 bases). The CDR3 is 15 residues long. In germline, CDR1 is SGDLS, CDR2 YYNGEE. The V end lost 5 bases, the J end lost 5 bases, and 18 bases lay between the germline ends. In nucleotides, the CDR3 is TGTGCCAGCAGTTTGAGGGGGGGAGATGGAGATACGCAGTATTTT. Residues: CASSLRGGDGDTQYF.

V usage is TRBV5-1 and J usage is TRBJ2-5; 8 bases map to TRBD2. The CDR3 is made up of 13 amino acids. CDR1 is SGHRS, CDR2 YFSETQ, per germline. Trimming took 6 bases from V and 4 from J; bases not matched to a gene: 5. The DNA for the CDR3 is TGCGCCAGCACCCGGGGGGGCCCAGAGACCCAGTACTTC. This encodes CASTRGGPETQYF.

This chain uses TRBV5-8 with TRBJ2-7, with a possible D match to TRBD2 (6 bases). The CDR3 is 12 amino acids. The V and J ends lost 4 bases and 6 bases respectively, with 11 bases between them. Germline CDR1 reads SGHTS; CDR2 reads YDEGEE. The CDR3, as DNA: TGTGCCAGCAGCCCCGCCGGGGGCGAGCAGTACTTC. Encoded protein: CASSPAGGEQYF.

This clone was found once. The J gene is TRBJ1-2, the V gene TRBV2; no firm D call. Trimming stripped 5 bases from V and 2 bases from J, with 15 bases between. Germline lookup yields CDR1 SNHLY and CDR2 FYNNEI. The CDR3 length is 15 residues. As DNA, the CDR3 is TGTGCCAGCAGTCCCCCAGCGGGAGAGAACTATGGCTACACCTTC. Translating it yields CASSPPAGENYGYTF.

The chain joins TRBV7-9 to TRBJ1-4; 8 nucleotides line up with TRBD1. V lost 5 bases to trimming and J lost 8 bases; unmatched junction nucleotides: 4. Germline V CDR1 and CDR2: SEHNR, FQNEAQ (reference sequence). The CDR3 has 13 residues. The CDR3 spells CASSPGQGEKLFF. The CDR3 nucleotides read TGTGCCAGCAGCCCTGGACAGGGCGAAAAACTGTTTTTT.

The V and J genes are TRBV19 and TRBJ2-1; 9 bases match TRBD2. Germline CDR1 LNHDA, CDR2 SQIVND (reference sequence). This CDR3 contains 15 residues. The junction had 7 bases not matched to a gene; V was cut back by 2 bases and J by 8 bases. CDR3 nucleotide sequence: TGTGCCAGTAGTATAACGGCGGGGGGGCGGTATGAGCAGTTCTTC. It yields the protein CASSITAGGRYEQFF. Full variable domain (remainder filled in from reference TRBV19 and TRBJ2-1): DGGITQSPKYLFRKEGQNVTLSCEQNLNHDAMYWYRQDPGQGLRLIYYSQIVNDFQKGDIAEGYSVSREKKESFPLTVTSAQKNPTAFYLCASSITAGGRYEQFFGPGTRLTVL.

The CDR3 DNA reads TGTGCCAGCAGTGAAGGAGGGTTCACAGATACGCAGTATTTT. This encodes CASSEGGFTDTQYF. The chain joins TRBV2 to TRBJ2-3; the D gene is possibly TRBD2 (5 bases). CDR1 SNHLY and CDR2 FYNNEI come from the germline V gene. Trimming took 1 base from V and 2 from J, leaving 7 bases between them. CDR3 size: 14 residues.

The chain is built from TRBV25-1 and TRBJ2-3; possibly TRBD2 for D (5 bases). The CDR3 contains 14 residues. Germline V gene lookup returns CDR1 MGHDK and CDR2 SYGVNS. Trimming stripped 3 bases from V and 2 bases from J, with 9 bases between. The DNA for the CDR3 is TGTGCCAGCAGTGAGAGCGGATCCACAGATACGCAGTATTTT. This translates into CASSESGSTDTQYF.